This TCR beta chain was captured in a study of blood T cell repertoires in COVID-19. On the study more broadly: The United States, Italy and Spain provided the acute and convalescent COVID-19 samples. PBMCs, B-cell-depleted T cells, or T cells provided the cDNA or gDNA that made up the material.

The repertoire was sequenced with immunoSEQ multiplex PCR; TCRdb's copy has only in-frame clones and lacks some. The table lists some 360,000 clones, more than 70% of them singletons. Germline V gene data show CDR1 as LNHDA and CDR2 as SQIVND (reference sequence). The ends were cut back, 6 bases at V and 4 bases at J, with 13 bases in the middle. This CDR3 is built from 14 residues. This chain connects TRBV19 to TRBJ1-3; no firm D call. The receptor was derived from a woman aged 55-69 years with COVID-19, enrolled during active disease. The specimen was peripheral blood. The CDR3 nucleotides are TGTGCCAGTAGGGAGCCGGGAGGCGGAAACACCATATATTTT. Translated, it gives CASREPGGGNTIYF.